The 9 T cell receptor beta chains below come from one sample, sequenced in a study of CD8 T cells in ankylosing spondylitis. TCRdb re-derived calls from the 5' RACE reads in MiXCR, one entry per CDR3 protein. The data show hundreds of thousands of distinct CDR3 sequences, roughly a tenth seen once. Sequencing was carried out using blood, either unsorted or a sorted T cell fraction (not recorded which). Source of these receptors: a male donor with ankylosing spondylitis or in good health (not recorded which).

This clonotype has ten or more counts. The chain employs TRBV5-1 and TRBJ2-5; D gene unclear. Germline V gene data show CDR1 as SGHRS and CDR2 as YFSETQ. Trimming cost V 1 base and J 2 bases, with 15 bases left between them. This CDR3 is 16 amino acids long. The chain's CDR3 is CASSLKLADYQETQYF. The CDR3, as DNA: TGCGCCAGCAGCTTGAAATTGGCAGATTATCAAGAGACCCAGTACTTC.

The sample holds a few counts of this clonotype. This chain uses TRBV5-1 with TRBJ2-5; TRBD2 matches 11 bases. Trimming cost V 0 bases and J 6 bases; bases outside gene matches: 4. This CDR3 is 15 amino acids long. The germline gives CDR1 SGHRS, CDR2 YFSETQ. The CDR3 loop is CASSLDSGGDQTQYF. CDR3 nucleotides: TGCGCCAGCAGCTTGGATAGCGGGGGGGACCAGACCCAGTACTTC.

The chain carries TRBV3-1 and TRBJ1-3; D gene uncertain. The CDR3 is 16 amino acids. Germline V gene data show CDR1 as LGHDT and CDR2 as YNNKEL (reference sequence). Trimming removed 3 bases at V and 0 bases at J, with 12 bases between. The CDR3 protein is CASSHLYGHSGNTIYF. DNA for the CDR3: TGTGCCAGCAGCCATCTTTACGGTCACTCTGGAAACACCATATATTTT.

This clonotype has ten or more counts. The chain employs TRBV7-9 and TRBJ2-2, with TRBD1 identical over 7 bases. V lost 9 bases and J lost 0; bases outside the gene matches: 4. The CDR3 contains 14 residues. CDR1 and CDR2 (germline): SEHNR, FQNEAQ (reference sequence). This CDR3 reads CARNRGSNTGELFF. The CDR3 bases are TGTGCCAGGAACAGGGGATCGAACACCGGGGAGCTGTTTTTT.

This clonotype was found many times. V usage is TRBV20-1 and J usage is TRBJ2-7, with D perhaps TRBD1 or TRBD2 (5 bases each). The CDR3 sequence is 14 residues long. Per the germline V gene, CDR1 is DFQATT and CDR2 is SNEGSKA (reference sequence). Trimming took 3 bases from V and 7 from J, leaving 19 bases between them. CDR3 sequence reads: CSASMGRGYGEQYF. As DNA, the CDR3 is TGCAGTGCTAGTATGGGACGGGGATACGGTGAGCAGTACTTC.

This clonotype showed up many times. The chain carries TRBV10-3 and TRBJ2-3, with D uncertain. Germline values: CDR1 ENHRY, CDR2 SYGVKD. The CDR3 contains 11 residues. The V and J ends lost 4 bases and 5 bases respectively, with 4 bases between them. The CDR3 reads CAISAKDTQYF. CDR3 DNA: TGTGCCATCAGTGCCAAAGATACGCAGTATTTT.

This clonotype was seen more than once but under ten times. The genes are TRBV2 and TRBJ1-5; a weak D match, TRBD1 (6 bases). The V and J ends lost 6 bases and 4 bases respectively, with 19 bases between them. Germline values: CDR1 SNHLY, CDR2 FYNNEI. The CDR3 loop spans 16 amino acids. In DNA, the CDR3 is TGTGCCAGCAGCATGGGGGGTCGGGGACAAAATCAGCCCCAGCATTTT. It translates to CASSMGGRGQNQPQHF.

In its sample, this clonotype was seen a few times. The gene calls are TRBV11-2 and TRBJ2-1; 12 nucleotides agree with TRBD2. J lost 0 bases, V lost 2 bases, and 5 bases had no gene match. The CDR3 consists of 18 residues. The germline V gene has CDR1 SGHAT and CDR2 FQNNGV. This chain's CDR3 is CASSLRGLAGSSYNEQFF. In DNA, the CDR3 is TGTGCCAGCAGCTTAAGAGGACTAGCGGGGAGCTCCTACAATGAGCAGTTCTTC.

Many counts were recorded for this clonotype. The chain employs TRBV7-9 and TRBJ1-1; D is ambiguous. Looked up from germline, CDR1 is SEHNR and CDR2 is FQNEAQ (reference sequence). V lost 2 bases, J lost 2 bases, and 3 bases lay in between. The CDR3 contains 12 residues. CDR3 sequence reads: CASSLHNTEAFF. The DNA for the CDR3 is TGTGCCAGCAGCTTACACAACACTGAAGCTTTCTTT.